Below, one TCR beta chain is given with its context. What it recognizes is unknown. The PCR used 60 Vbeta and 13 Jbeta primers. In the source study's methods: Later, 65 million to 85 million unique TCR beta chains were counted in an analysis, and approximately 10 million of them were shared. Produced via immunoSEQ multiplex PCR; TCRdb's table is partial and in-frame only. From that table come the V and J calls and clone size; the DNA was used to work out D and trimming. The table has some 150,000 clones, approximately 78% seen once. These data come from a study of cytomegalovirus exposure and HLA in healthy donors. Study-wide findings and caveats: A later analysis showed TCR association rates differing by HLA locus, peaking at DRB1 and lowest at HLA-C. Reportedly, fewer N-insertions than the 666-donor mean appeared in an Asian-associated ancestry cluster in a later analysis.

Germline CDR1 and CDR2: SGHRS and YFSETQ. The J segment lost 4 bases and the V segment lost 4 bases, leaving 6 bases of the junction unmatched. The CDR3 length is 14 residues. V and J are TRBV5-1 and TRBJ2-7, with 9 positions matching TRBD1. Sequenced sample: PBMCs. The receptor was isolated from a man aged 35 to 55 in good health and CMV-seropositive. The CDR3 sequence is CASSPGTGWYEQYF. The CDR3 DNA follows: TGCGCCAGCAGCCCGGGGACAGGGTGGTACGAGCAGTACTTC.